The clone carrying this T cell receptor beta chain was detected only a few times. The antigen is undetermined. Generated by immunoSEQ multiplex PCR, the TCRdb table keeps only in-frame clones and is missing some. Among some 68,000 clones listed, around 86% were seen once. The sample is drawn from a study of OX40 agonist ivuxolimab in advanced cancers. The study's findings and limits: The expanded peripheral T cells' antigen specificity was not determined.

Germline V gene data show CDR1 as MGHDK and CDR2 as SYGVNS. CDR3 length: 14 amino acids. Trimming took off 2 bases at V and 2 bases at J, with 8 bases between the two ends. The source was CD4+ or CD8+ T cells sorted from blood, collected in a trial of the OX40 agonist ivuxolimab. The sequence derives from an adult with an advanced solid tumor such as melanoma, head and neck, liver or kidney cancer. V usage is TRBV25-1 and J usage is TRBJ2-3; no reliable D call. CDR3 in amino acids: CASSERRATDTQYF. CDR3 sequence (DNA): TGTGCCAGCAGTGAACGTCGGGCCACAGATACGCAGTATTTT.